These T cell receptor beta chains were read from a single sample in a study of persistence of HIV-infected CD4 T cells. For these TCRs, the target antigens are not known. TCRdb's copy holds only in-frame clones and misses some; the assay was immunoSEQ multiplex PCR. The profile shows fewer than 40,000 clones, roughly 87% of them singletons. The starting material was CD4+ T cells sorted from PBMCs after approximately 19-hour stimulation, obtained from a patient who received antiretroviral therapy. The receptors stem from an adult woman with HIV who was CMV-seropositive. CDR3s include the opening cysteine and the closing phenylalanine or tryptophan. Fields, in order: D gene, V gene, clone size, J gene, CDR3 protein, CDR3 DNA. D genes are given only for firm matches. Part of the rows lack a size; the others show once, few, many or a class for expanded clones.

-	TRBV24-1	once	TRBJ2-7	CATSDSPGAGDEQYF	TGTGCCACCAGTGATAGCCCGGGAGCCGGTGACGAGCAGTACTTC
TRBD1	TRBV9	-	TRBJ1-6	CASSVMGQGNSPLHF	TGTGCCAGCAGCGTAATGGGACAGGGGAATTCACCCCTCCACTTT
TRBD1	TRBV9	-	TRBJ1-1	CASSFTGAGAEAFF	TGTGCCAGCAGCTTTACAGGGGCTGGGGCTGAAGCTTTCTTT
-	TRBV10-3	-	TRBJ2-7	CAISESLPTVRSYEQYF	TGTGCCATCAGTGAGTCCCTGCCGACAGTTAGGTCCTACGAGCAGTACTTC
-	TRBV28	once	TRBJ2-5	CASSPGVQAGTQYF	TGTGCCAGCAGCCCCGGGGTACAGGCGGGGACCCAGTACTTC
TRBD2	TRBV3-1/TRBV3-2	-	TRBJ2-5	CASSQGLLAGAQETQYF	TGTGCCAGCAGCCAAGGGTTATTAGCGGGCGCCCAAGAGACCCAGTACTTC
-	TRBV7-3	-	TRBJ2-7	CASSLQRGSYEQYF	TGTGCCAGCAGCTTACAGCGAGGATCCTACGAGCAGTACTTC
TRBD1	TRBV10-2	-	TRBJ2-7	CASAGTGGSETYEQYF	TGCGCCAGCGCTGGGACAGGGGGCTCCGAAACCTACGAGCAGTACTTC
-	TRBV7-9	-	TRBJ2-7	CASSYSSYEQYF	TGTGCCAGCAGCTACAGCTCCTACGAGCAGTACTTC
-	TRBV28	-	TRBJ1-5	CASRLSGTGVRNQPQHF	TGTGCCAGCAGGTTAAGTGGTACGGGTGTACGGAATCAGCCCCAGCATTTT
TRBD1	TRBV6-5	-	TRBJ2-7	CASRRPSGQNHEQYF	TGTGCCAGCAGGCGCCCCTCGGGACAGAACCACGAGCAGTACTTC
-	TRBV30	-	TRBJ2-7	CAWSPPWQGGDEQYF	TGTGCCTGGAGCCCGCCCTGGCAGGGGGGTGACGAGCAGTACTTC
-	TRBV5-8	-	TRBJ1-3	CASSPVNGNTIYF	TGTGCCAGCAGCCCCGTTAACGGAAACACCATATATTTT
-	TRBV18	-	TRBJ2-7	CASSDQGQGVSLGQYF	TGTGCCAGCTCCGACCAGGGGCAAGGGGTGTCCCTAGGGCAGTACTTC
-	TRBV27	-	TRBJ2-1	CASSLVIASYNEQFF	TGTGCCAGCAGTTTGGTAATAGCATCCTACAATGAGCAGTTCTTC
-	TRBV6-5	few	TRBJ2-1	CASGEPNYNEQFF	TGTGCCAGTGGGGAGCCAAACTACAATGAGCAGTTCTTC
-	TRBV12-3/TRBV12-4	-	TRBJ2-5	CASSLPGSGQYF	TGTGCCAGCAGTTTACCGGGGTCCGGACAGTACTTC
TRBD1	TRBV29-1	-	TRBJ2-2	CSADRGYTGELFF	TGCAGCGCGGACAGGGGTTACACCGGGGAGCTGTTTTTT
TRBD1	TRBV7-9	-	TRBJ2-5	CASSLDRGSRETQYF	TGTGCCAGCAGTCTGGACAGGGGATCAAGGGAGACCCAGTACTTC
-	TRBV18	-	TRBJ2-2	CASSPGSTGELFF	TGTGCCAGCTCACCAGGGAGCACCGGGGAGCTGTTTTTT
TRBD1	TRBV5-8	few	TRBJ1-4	CASSAGQGSTNEKLFF	TGTGCCAGCAGCGCGGGACAGGGGTCAACTAATGAAAAACTGTTTTTT
-	TRBV10-3	once	TRBJ2-5	CAISESAVETQYF	TGTGCCATCAGTGAGTCTGCAGTGGAGACCCAGTACTTC
-	TRBV5-1	-	TRBJ1-6	CASSLDPNSPLHF	TGCGCCAGCAGCTTGGACCCTAATTCACCCCTCCACTTT
-	TRBV6-2/TRBV6-3	few	TRBJ1-5	CASSQRATSQPQHF	TGTGCCAGCAGCCAAAGGGCTACGAGTCAGCCCCAGCATTTT
TRBD1	TRBV10-3	-	TRBJ1-2	CAIRAGGYNGYTF	TGTGCCATCAGGGCAGGGGGTTATAATGGCTACACCTTC
-	TRBV30	-	TRBJ2-3	CAWRTGYFTDTQYF	TGTGCCTGGAGAACGGGTTATTTCACAGATACGCAGTATTTT
TRBD1	TRBV11-3	few	TRBJ2-1	CASSPGQGTYNEQFF	TGTGCCAGCAGCCCTGGACAGGGTACCTACAATGAGCAGTTCTTC
-	TRBV13	-	TRBJ1-5	CASSLTGGNQPQHF	TGTGCCAGCAGCTTAACGGGGGGCAATCAGCCCCAGCATTTT
TRBD2	TRBV28	-	TRBJ2-3	CASIRGVADTQYF	TGTGCCAGTATCCGGGGGGTCGCAGATACGCAGTATTTT
-	TRBV7-9	-	TRBJ2-1	CASSRTTYNEQFF	TGTGCCAGCAGCAGGACTACGTACAATGAGCAGTTCTTC
TRBD1	TRBV5-5	few	TRBJ1-1	CASSWGQGARTEAFF	TGTGCCAGCAGCTGGGGACAGGGGGCGCGCACTGAAGCTTTCTTT
-	TRBV6-1	-	TRBJ1-6	CASSEGHLNSPLHF	TGTGCCAGCAGTGAGGGACATTTAAATTCACCCCTCCACTTT
TRBD2	TRBV25-1	-	TRBJ2-1	CASSETSGGQGEQFF	TGTGCCAGCAGTGAGACTAGCGGGGGGCAGGGTGAGCAGTTCTTC
TRBD1	TRBV30	once	TRBJ1-2	CAWNPGQGSRYTF	TGTGCCTGGAACCCGGGACAGGGGTCTCGCTACACCTTC
-	TRBV27	-	TRBJ2-5	CASSRDNALPQYF	TGTGCCAGCAGTCGGGACAACGCCCTGCCCCAGTACTTC
-	TRBV3-1/TRBV3-2	-	TRBJ1-1	CASSPGRGAFF	TGTGCCAGCAGTCCGGGGCGGGGTGCTTTCTTT
TRBD1	TRBV10-1	-	TRBJ1-1	CARRPKGAGEAQRQAFF	TGCGCCAGAAGACCCAAGGGGGCAGGGGAGGCCCAGAGACAAGCTTTCTTT
-	TRBV12-3/TRBV12-4	-	TRBJ1-2	CASSLLTNYGYTF	TGTGCCAGCAGTTTGTTGACTAACTATGGCTACACCTTC
TRBD2	TRBV4-3	-	TRBJ2-5	CASSQEPSGGARETQYF	TGCGCCAGCAGCCAAGAGCCTAGCGGGGGGGCTCGGGAGACCCAGTACTTC
TRBD2	TRBV18	-	TRBJ2-1	CASSPETSGRGNEQFF	TGTGCCAGCTCACCAGAAACTAGCGGTAGGGGCAATGAGCAGTTCTTC
-	TRBV19	once	TRBJ1-2	CASSISPGPSWGYTF	TGTGCCAGTAGTATAAGCCCCGGGCCGTCCTGGGGCTACACCTTC